These 14 T cell receptor beta chains came from one sample sequenced in a study of blood T cell repertoires in COVID-19. Profiling relied on immunoSEQ multiplex PCR, and the TCRdb table lists in-frame clones only, not all of them. The data show 150,000 to 200,000 clones, approximately 80% seen once. Material for sequencing was peripheral blood. The receptors here all came from a woman older than 75 with acute or convalescent COVID-19.

V gene TRBV28 combines with J gene TRBJ2-3; 11 bases line up with TRBD2. The CDR3 sequence is 16 residues long. Per germline, CDR1 MDHEN and CDR2 SYDVKM. Losses at the gene ends were 5 bases for V and 0 bases for J; bases not matched to a gene: 4. DNA of the CDR3: TGTGCCAGCAGTATCGCTAGCGGGAGGAGCACAGATACGCAGTATTTT. It translates to CASSIASGRSTDTQYF. The full variable domain, its missing parts supplied by reference TRBV28 and TRBJ2-3, is DVKVTQSSRYLVKRTGEKVFLECVQDMDHENMFWYRQDPGLGLRLIYFSYDVKMKEKGDIPEGYSVSREKKERFSLILESASTNQTSMYLCASSIASGRSTDTQYFGPGTRLTVL.

The chain employs TRBV5-1 and TRBJ1-2; no firm D call. CDR1 and CDR2 (germline): SGHRS, YFSETQ. The V and J ends lost 0 bases and 6 bases respectively, with 15 bases between them. The CDR3 loop spans 15 amino acids. This CDR3 reads CASSLDTGRKNGYTF. In DNA, the CDR3 is TGCGCCAGCAGCTTGGATACCGGGAGGAAGAATGGCTACACCTTC.

The rearrangement uses TRBV28 and TRBJ2-1, with 7 positions matching TRBD2. The V and J ends lost 3 bases and 9 bases, in that order; junction bases with no gene match: 17. The germline V gene encodes CDR1 MDHEN and CDR2 SYDVKM. The CDR3 is 17 residues long. CDR3 in DNA: TGTGCCAGCAGTTTGGGCTTGGGCGGGAGCGGTTCTGGTGAGCAGTTCTTC. Translated, it gives CASSLGLGGSGSGEQFF.

There are a few counts of this clone. The chain is built from TRBV7-6 and TRBJ1-4; D is perhaps TRBD1 (5 bases). The germline V gene has CDR1 SGHVS and CDR2 FNYEAQ. The CDR3 length is 16 residues. V was shortened by 8 bases and J by 0 bases, with 16 bases between the two germline ends. The CDR3 DNA follows: TGTGCCAGCGGGAGGCAGGGAGTAACAACTAATGAAAAACTGTTTTTT. Translation: CASGRQGVTTNEKLFF.

The chain employs TRBV30 and TRBJ1-2; 7 bases agree with TRBD1. CDR3 length: 15 amino acids. Germline CDR1 and CDR2: GTSNPN and SVGIG (reference sequence). V lost 3 bases and J lost 5; bases outside the gene matches: 12. CDR3 sequence reads: CAWRDRQRQGYGYTF. DNA of the CDR3: TGTGCCTGGAGGGACAGACAGCGACAGGGTTATGGCTACACCTTC.

This clone was detected once. The V call is TRBV28, the J call TRBJ1-2, with 8 bases that match TRBD1. CDR1 is MDHEN, CDR2 SYDVKM, per germline. V trimming: 6 bases; J trimming: 0 bases; junction bases outside the gene matches: 12. This CDR3 spans 17 amino acids. The CDR3 protein is CASSPVGSGGTNYGYTF. CDR3 bases: TGTGCCAGCAGCCCCGTAGGCTCAGGGGGCACTAACTATGGCTACACCTTC.

The chain combines TRBV6-6 with TRBJ1-2, with 8 bases aligning to TRBD1. Trimming removed 6 bases from V and 0 bases from J; junction bases left unmatched: 9. The CDR3 runs 16 residues. The germline gives CDR1 MNHNY, CDR2 SVGAGI (reference sequence). CDR3 DNA: TGTGCCAGCAGCGCGAAAGGGACAGGTACTAACTATGGCTACACCTTC. Its protein product is CASSAKGTGTNYGYTF.

This clone was recorded at least ten times. V is TRBV10-3 and J is TRBJ1-1; TRBD1 agrees at 8 bases. The junction had 7 bases not matched to a gene; V was cut back by 0 bases and J by 7 bases. There are 15 residues in the CDR3. Germline CDR1 and CDR2: ENHRY and SYGVKD. The CDR3 coding sequence is TGTGCCATCAGTGAGTCTCGGACAGGGTTCGGTGAAGCTTTCTTT. Amino acid sequence: CAISESRTGFGEAFF.

The V and J genes are TRBV29-1 and TRBJ2-7, with 10 bases aligning to TRBD2. Germline CDR1 and CDR2: SQVTM and ANQGSEA. With 2 bases clipped from V and 5 bases from J, the junction kept 9 bases outside the gene matches. The CDR3 length is 15 residues. The CDR3 protein is CSVESLGLAGDEQYF. As DNA, the CDR3 is TGCAGCGTTGAAAGTCTCGGCCTAGCGGGAGACGAGCAGTACTTC.

The CDR3 is CASSGGLDTDTQYF. In DNA form, the CDR3 reads TGTGCCAGCAGTGGGGGGCTTGACACAGATACGCAGTATTTT. The rearrangement uses TRBV2 and TRBJ2-3, with D tentatively TRBD1 (6 bases). V lost 4 bases to trimming and J lost 2 bases, with 10 bases between them. CDR1 and CDR2 from the germline V gene are SNHLY and FYNNEI. CDR3 length: 14 residues.

V and J are TRBV29-1 and TRBJ2-3; 9 positions agree with TRBD2. J was trimmed by 0 bases and V by 6 bases; bases with no gene match: 4. Germline CDR1 is SQVTM and CDR2 is ANQGSEA. The CDR3 sequence is 14 residues long. CDR3: CSVIAGASTDTQYF. CDR3 sequence (DNA): TGCAGCGTCATAGCGGGGGCTAGCACAGATACGCAGTATTTT.

This sequence joins TRBV3-1 (or the pseudogene TRBV3-2) and TRBJ2-5, with 14 bases identical to TRBD2. With V trimmed by 8 bases and J by 5 bases, 4 bases remained unmatched. CDR1 LGHDT and CDR2 YNNKEL come from the germline V gene (reference sequence). There are 14 residues in the CDR3. The CDR3 region is CASGRTSGRETQYF. The CDR3, as DNA: TGTGCCAGCGGACGGACTAGCGGGAGGGAGACCCAGTACTTC.

The chain recombines TRBV5-1 with TRBJ1-1; D perhaps matches TRBD1 (6 bases). Germline V gene data show CDR1 as SGHRS and CDR2 as YFSETQ. The ends were cut back, 5 bases at V and 5 bases at J, with 16 bases in the middle. This CDR3 is built from 14 residues. CDR3 sequence: CASSTNRVGTEAFF. CDR3 DNA sequence: TGCGCCAGCAGTACTAACAGGGTCGGGACTGAAGCTTTCTTT.

The chain carries TRBV28 and TRBJ2-1, with 8 bases identical to TRBD2. Germline V CDR1 and CDR2: MDHEN, SYDVKM. Trimming took 2 bases from V and 4 from J; bases not matched to a gene: 1. CDR3 length: 14 amino acids. In DNA form, the CDR3 reads TGTGCCAGCAGTTTAGAGCGGGAGTACAATGAGCAGTTCTTC. Its protein is CASSLEREYNEQFF.